This is a list of T cell receptor beta chains from one sample in a study of beta chain features in type 1 diabetes. Sequencing was performed with immunoSEQ multiplex PCR; in TCRdb, only in-frame clones are kept and a portion is missing. The sample gives hundreds of thousands of clones, more than 13% of which show up once; approximately 0.042% is in the top ten. Material: naive CD4+ T cells from blood. All receptors come from a man aged 18 to 29 with type 1 diabetes. The CDR3 runs from the conserved cysteine through the conserved F or W. A D gene is named only where the DNA matches it firmly. Size is stated for part of the rows, as once, few or many counts, or as a class when the clone is expanded.

- | TRBJ1-5 | TRBV4-3 | - | TGCGCCAGCAGCCAAGGATTAAATCAGCCCCAGCATTTT | CASSQGLNQPQHF
TRBD2 | TRBJ2-3 | TRBV30 | few | TGTGCCTGCCTCGGGAGGGGAACGACAGATACGCAGTATTTT | CACLGRGTTDTQYF
- | TRBJ2-3 | TRBV4-1 | - | TGCGCCAGCAGCCAAGATAGTGGGCTATTCTCTAGCACAGATACGCAGTATTTT | CASSQDSGLFSSTDTQYF
TRBD1 | TRBJ2-7 | TRBV6-1 | few | TGTGCCAGCACGGACAGGGGGCCGGAGCAGTACTTC | CASTDRGPEQYF
- | TRBJ2-7 | TRBV7-2 | few | TGTGCCAGCAGCTTAGTTGATGCAGGAACCTACGAGCAGTACTTC | CASSLVDAGTYEQYF
TRBD2 | TRBJ2-3 | TRBV15 | few | TGTGCCACCAGGGCCATAGCGGGAGGGGATACGCAGTATTTT | CATRAIAGGDTQYF
- | TRBJ2-6 | TRBV7-2 | few | TGTGCCAGCAGCTCCTTGGGCTCTGGGGCCAACGTCCTGACTTTC | CASSSLGSGANVLTF
- | TRBJ1-2 | TRBV30 | few | TGTGCCTGGAGTGGAGTCAGGGGAGACTATGGCTACACCTTC | CAWSGVRGDYGYTF
TRBD1 | TRBJ1-1 | TRBV5-1 | - | TGCGCCAGCAGCTTCGGGACAGCTAGTGAAGCTTTCTTT | CASSFGTASEAFF
TRBD2 | TRBJ2-5 | TRBV6-1 | few | TGTGCCAGCGCCGGGGGGGGGCAAGAGACCCAGTACTTC | CASAGGGQETQYF
- | TRBJ2-6 | TRBV5-1 | - | TGCGCCAGCAGCTTGACAGGGGCCAACGTCCTGACTTTC | CASSLTGANVLTF
- | TRBJ2-1 | TRBV30 | few | TGTGCCCAAGGGTGGAATGAGCAGTTCTTC | CAQGWNEQFF
- | TRBJ2-3 | TRBV5-4 | - | TGTGCCAGCAGCTTAGGGACGGGGGGCCGTAGCACAGATACGCAGTATTTT | CASSLGTGGRSTDTQYF
- | TRBJ2-7 | TRBV18 | - | TGTGCCAGCTCACCATCGGGGGCCCCATACGAGCAGTACTTC | CASSPSGAPYEQYF
- | TRBJ1-5 | TRBV9 | - | TGTGCCAGCAGCGTAGGGGGCTATAGCAATCAGCCCCAGCATTTT | CASSVGGYSNQPQHF